Below, 22 T cell receptor beta chains from the same sample are listed, as sequenced in a study of vaccination and CD4 T cells after COVID-19. Cultured CD4+ T-cell DNA underwent Oncomine TCR Beta short-read sequencing. Each CDR3 protein is one row after TCRdb ran MiXCR on the PCR reads. Counted here are about 4,100 distinct CDR3 sequences, about 20% occurring once; the ten biggest clones make up around 49%. As to treatment: roughly 10-day PBMC culture with coronavirus spike peptide pools or control peptides (ViraFEST assay). For these TCRs, the target antigens are not known. The source was CD4+ T cells from blood, cultured in vitro, collected after SARS-CoV-2 vaccination. These receptor sequences come from a human donor who had recovered from COVID-19.

This clonotype qualifies as medium-sized. The gene calls are TRBV6-1 and TRBJ2-7; 8 nucleotides line up with TRBD1. The CDR3 loop spans 17 amino acids. Trimming at V came to 7 bases and at J to 2 bases, leaving 16 bases not matched to a gene. The germline V gene encodes CDR1 MNHNS and CDR2 SASEGT. In nucleotides, the CDR3 is TGTGCCAGCACAAGGGGTTTTGGGACAGGCGCTACCTACGAGCAGTACTTC. Translation: CASTRGFGTGATYEQYF.

The chain couples TRBV5-1 to TRBJ2-7; 10 nucleotides agree with TRBD1. This CDR3 spans 16 amino acids. With V trimmed by 3 bases and J by 5 bases, 11 bases remained unmatched. In germline, CDR1 is SGHRS, CDR2 YFSETQ. CDR3 sequence (DNA): TGCGCCAGCAGCTCGGGGGACAGGGGCCGACGGGACGAGCAGTACTTC. Encoded protein: CASSSGDRGRRDEQYF.

With respect to this clonotype: A junction end diverges from the germline sequence, so it may reflect a read error. The chain employs TRBV27 and TRBJ1-2, with D tentatively TRBD1 (6 bases). This CDR3 has 14 residues. CDR1 MNHEY and CDR2 SMNVEV come from the germline V gene (reference sequence). CDR3 region: CASSTLGAGYDYTF. CDR3 nucleotide sequence: TGTGCCAGCAGCACCTTGGGGGCGGGCTATGACTACACCTTC.

By sample share, this clonotype is medium-sized (0.01 to 0.1%). The chain has TRBV6-4 and TRBJ2-3; TRBD2 agrees at 9 bases. J was trimmed by 1 base and V by 4 bases; bases with no gene match: 6. Germline V CDR1 and CDR2: MRHNA, SNTAGT. This CDR3 has 16 amino acids. CDR3 amino acids: CASSVVASGGTDTQYF. Written as DNA, the CDR3 is TGTGCCAGCAGTGTGGTCGCTAGCGGGGGCACAGATACGCAGTATTTT.

A few counts support this clonotype. The V gene is TRBV7-8, the J gene TRBJ2-2; D might be TRBD2 (6 bases). V dropped 1 base and J dropped 6 bases, with 12 bases sitting between them. Germline values: CDR1 SGHVS, CDR2 FQNEAQ. The CDR3 extends over 15 amino acids. The CDR3 bases are TGTGCCAGCAGCTTAGGAGCCGGGGGTCCCGGGGAGCTGTTTTTT. It specifies CASSLGAGGPGELFF.

The chain has TRBV6-1 and TRBJ1-3; possibly TRBD1 for D (5 bases). With 2 bases removed from V and 3 bases from J, the gap between germline ends came to 20 bases. The CDR3 runs to 18 residues. Germline V lookup: CDR1 MNHNS, CDR2 SASEGT. CDR3 DNA: TGTGCCAGCAGTGAACATCGAGCAAGCAGGGCGGTTGGAAACACCATATATTTT. Its protein is CASSEHRASRAVGNTIYF.

This clonotype is medium-sized (0.01 to 0.1%) within its sample. J is TRBJ2-7 and V is TRBV7-9; no definite D call. V was shortened by 1 base and J by 4 bases, with 11 bases between the two germline ends. CDR3 size: 14 residues. The germline CDR1 and CDR2 sequences are SEHNR and FQNEAQ (reference sequence). The CDR3 DNA reads TGTGCCAGCAGCTTAGTTACAGAGACTTACGAGCAGTACTTC. It translates to CASSLVTETYEQYF.

Within the sample, this clonotype is medium-sized (0.01 to 0.1%). The rearrangement links TRBV7-2 to TRBJ1-2; 8 bases agree with TRBD1. Germline CDR1 SGHTA, CDR2 FQGNSA. V was clipped by 4 bases and J by 9 bases; unmatched bases: 7. CDR3 length: 13 residues. Written as DNA, the CDR3 is TGTGCCAGCAGCTCGAACCAGGGGGCGCGCTACACCTTC. Its translation: CASSSNQGARYTF. Full variable domain (rest looked up from reference TRBV7-2 and TRBJ1-2): GAGVSQSPSNKVTEKGKDVELRCDPISGHTALYWYRQSLGQGLEFLIYFQGNSAPDKSGLPSDRFSAERTGGSVSTLTIQRTQQEDSAVYLCASSSNQGARYTFGSGTRLTVV.

Sample share makes this clonotype medium-sized. The rearrangement links TRBV28 to TRBJ2-7, with TRBD2 matching 15 bases. Germline CDR1 MDHEN, CDR2 SYDVKM. The J segment lost 3 bases and the V segment lost 3 bases, leaving 3 bases of the junction unmatched. CDR3 length equals 16 residues. The CDR3 protein is CASSFAGLAGGYEQYF. The CDR3 nucleotides read TGTGCCAGCAGTTTTGCGGGACTAGCGGGGGGCTACGAGCAGTACTTC.

This clonotype came up a few times. The chain uses TRBV6-5 and TRBJ1-2; D not certain. Trimming took off 4 bases at V and 1 base at J, with 16 bases between the two ends. The CDR3 spans 16 residues. CDR1 MNHEY and CDR2 SVGAGI come from the germline V gene. CDR3 sequence (DNA): TGTGCCAGCAGTTTGACGGCCGGCGTCAATAACTATGGCTACACCTTC. It specifies CASSLTAGVNNYGYTF.

This clonotype was counted only a few times. The chain carries TRBV7-6 and TRBJ2-3; 8 bases are a match to TRBD2. Trimming took 0 bases from V and 5 from J; bases not matched to a gene: 10. Looked up from germline, CDR1 is SGHVS and CDR2 is FNYEAQ. The CDR3 is 17 residues long. CDR3 nucleotide sequence: TGTGCCAGCAGCTTAGCTTACACCGGGGGGGGCAAAGATACGCAGTATTTT. Translating it yields CASSLAYTGGGKDTQYF.

This clonotype came up a few times. V usage is TRBV25-1 and J usage is TRBJ1-2; possibly TRBD1 for D (6 bases). Germline CDR1 reads MGHDK; CDR2 reads SYGVNS. This CDR3 has 13 residues. Trimming left V 7 bases short and J 7 bases short, with 16 bases between. CDR3 amino acids: CASNVGGNGGYTF. The CDR3 DNA reads as TGTGCCAGCAATGTAGGGGGGAATGGTGGCTACACCTTC.

In regard to this clonotype: A much larger clone differs by one base, so this may be a read error. The CDR3 does not end in the conserved phenylalanine or tryptophan, so this is likely a read error. V is TRBV20-1 and J is TRBJ1-1, with 11 bases aligning to TRBD1. The CDR3 totals 15 residues. J was trimmed by 4 bases and V by 6 bases; bases with no gene match: 10. From germline, CDR1 is DFQATT and CDR2 SNEGSKA (reference sequence). CDR3 coding DNA: TGCAGTGCCATACCTCCGGGACAGGGGGGCACTGAAGCTTTCTCT. Translated, it gives CSAIPPGQGGTEAFS.

Relative to its sample, this clonotype is medium-sized. The CDR3 protein is CASSPGASRNTEAFF. For the CDR3, the DNA is TGTGCCAGCAGCCCCGGGGCCAGTCGGAACACTGAAGCTTTCTTT. The chain uses TRBV7-9 and TRBJ1-1, with D possibly matching TRBD1 (5 bases). The CDR3 has 15 amino acids. V was cut by 5 bases and J by 1 base, with 14 bases left in between. Germline CDR1 and CDR2: SEHNR and FQNEAQ (reference sequence). The entire variable domain, with the rest obtained from reference TRBV7-9 and TRBJ1-1, is as follows: DTGVSQNPRHKITKRGQNVTFRCDPISEHNRLYWYRQTLGQGPEFLTYFQNEAQLEKSRLLSDRFSAERPKGSFSTLEIQRTEQGDSAMYLCASSPGASRNTEAFFGQGTRLTVV.

The chain carries TRBV5-5 and TRBJ1-5; D is unclear. The CDR3 contains 14 residues. The V end was cut by 0 bases, the J end by 7 bases, with 11 bases between. The germline V gene encodes CDR1 SGHKS and CDR2 YYEKEE (reference sequence). The CDR3 DNA sequence: TGTGCCAGCAGCTTGGGGGGAACGGAACAGCCCCAGCATTTT. Translated, it gives CASSLGGTEQPQHF. The full variable domain, completed using reference TRBV5-5 and TRBJ1-5, is DAGVTQSPTHLIKTRGQQVTLRCSPISGHKSVSWYQQVLGQGPQFIFQYYEKEERGRGNFPDRFSARQFPNYSSELNVNALLLGDSALYLCASSLGGTEQPQHFGDGTRLSIL.

This clonotype has more than one count but fewer than ten. The chain combines TRBV6-1 with TRBJ1-2; 8 positions agree with TRBD1. This CDR3 has 13 residues. V lost 5 bases to trimming and J lost 5 bases; unmatched junction nucleotides: 4. The germline CDR1 and CDR2 sequences are MNHNS and SASEGT. This CDR3 reads CASSHGQGYGYTF. CDR3 nucleotides: TGTGCCAGCAGTCATGGACAGGGTTATGGCTACACCTTC.

This clonotype is medium-sized within its sample. The J gene is TRBJ1-2, the V gene TRBV20-1, with D unclear. The V end was cut by 0 bases, the J end by 4 bases, with 9 bases between. The CDR3 length is 13 residues. Germline loops: CDR1 DFQATT, CDR2 SNEGSKA (reference sequence). In DNA, the CDR3 is TGCAGTGCTAGAGACACGGGATCCTATGGCTACACCTTC. Translation: CSARDTGSYGYTF.

The table lists this clonotype with a few counts. Here the CDR3 DNA reads TGCAGTGCTAATGGTATATCCGAACCTTCGATGGACGAGCAGTACTTC. Encoded protein: CSANGISEPSMDEQYF. The chain uses TRBV20-1 and TRBJ2-7; D is unclear. The CDR3 runs 16 residues. Trimming removed 4 bases from V and 5 bases from J, with 24 bases in between. Germline CDR1 DFQATT, CDR2 SNEGSKA (reference sequence).

This clonotype has only a few counts. The chain joins TRBV6-2 or TRBV6-3 to TRBJ1-2; D is ambiguous. V dropped 5 bases and J dropped 5 bases, with 9 bases sitting between them. This CDR3 has 12 residues. Germline loops: CDR1 MNHEY, CDR2 SVGEGT. The CDR3 loop is CASSLVGYGYTF. The CDR3 DNA reads TGTGCCAGCAGTCTCGTTGGATATGGCTACACCTTC.

This clonotype came up once. Since a much larger clone is just one base distant, this may be a read error. The V and J genes are TRBV6-5 and TRBJ2-7; 7 bases align to TRBD2. Germline CDR1 is MNHEY and CDR2 is SVGAGI. There are 17 residues in the CDR3. Trimming at V came to 0 bases and at J to 0 bases, leaving 8 bases not matched to a gene. The CDR3 region has the DNA TGTGCCAGCAGTTACTCGGTCACTAGCGTAGGCTCCTACGAGCAGTACTTC. Translation: CASSYSVTSVGSYEQYF.

The chain couples TRBV7-3 to TRBJ2-6, with D maybe TRBD1 (5 bases). The CDR3 loop spans 15 amino acids. V lost 3 bases and J lost 1, with 7 bases in between. CDR1 and CDR2 from the germline V gene are SGHTA and FQGTGA. This CDR3 reads CASSFQGSGANVLTF. The CDR3 bases are TGTGCCAGCAGCTTCCAGGGATCTGGGGCCAACGTCCTGACTTTC. Filled out from reference TRBV7-3 and TRBJ2-6, the complete variable domain reads GAGVSQTPSNKVTEKGKYVELRCDPISGHTALYWYRQSLGQGPEFLIYFQGTGAADDSGLPNDRFFAVRPEGSVSTLKIQRTERGDSAVYLCASSFQGSGANVLTFGAGSRLTVL.

This clonotype is termed medium-sized. The chain carries TRBV6-1 and TRBJ2-7; possible D gene TRBD1, 5 bases. This CDR3 spans 12 amino acids. With 7 bases removed from V and 3 bases from J, the gap between germline ends came to 10 bases. Germline lookup yields CDR1 MNHNS and CDR2 SASEGT. The chain's CDR3 is CASTGANYEQYF. Written as DNA, the CDR3 is TGTGCCAGCACTGGGGCCAACTACGAGCAGTACTTC.